This T cell receptor beta chain originates from a study of CD8 T cells in ankylosing spondylitis. This clonotype was seen a few times. One entry per CDR3 protein, called by TCRdb with MiXCR from the 5' RACE reads. The sample lists about 340,000 distinct CDR3 sequences, 14% to 15% occurring once. This CDR3 has 14 amino acids. The germline V and J ends were trimmed by 5 bases and 4 bases, with 13 bases remaining between them. The chain has TRBV12-3 or TRBV12-4 and TRBJ2-3, with D possibly called TRBD1 or TRBD2 (5 bases each). Sequencing was carried out using blood, either unsorted or a sorted T cell fraction (not recorded which). This TCR was sampled from a male donor with ankylosing spondylitis or in good health (not recorded which). DNA of the CDR3: TGTGCCAGCAGTGACCGCAGGGAGCCAGATACGCAGTATTTT. It codes for CASSDRREPDTQYF.